These 13 T cell receptor beta chains came from one sample sequenced in a study of blood T cell repertoires in COVID-19 (dated by TCRdb to about 2020). Library prep was done by the immunoSEQ multiplex PCR assay. TCRdb carries this immuneACCESS record with in-frame sequences only. Its versions omit some clonotypes, under half of them owing to an unresolved V gene in the studies checked, with the rest unexplained. Counted in this sample were some 70,000 clones; over 80% of them appeared once. The top ten hold less than 2.5% of the sample. Sequenced sample: peripheral blood. Receptors were obtained from a human donor in a cohort sampled during active COVID-19.

This rearrangement joins TRBV5-1 to TRBJ2-7; no firm D call. CDR1 SGHRS and CDR2 YFSETQ come from the germline V gene. V lost 4 bases, J lost 2 bases, and 13 bases lay in between. This CDR3 has 14 residues. CDR3 sequence reads: CASSVVSPPYEQYF. CDR3 bases: TGCGCCAGCAGCGTAGTGAGCCCTCCCTACGAGCAGTACTTC.

The rearrangement links TRBV10-1 to TRBJ2-5; 10 nucleotides match TRBD1. There are 14 residues in the CDR3. The V gene's germline CDR1 is WNHNN and CDR2 SYGVQD (reference sequence). V trimming: 4 bases; J trimming: 5 bases; junction bases outside the gene matches: 4. This CDR3 reads CASSAGTGEETQYF. The CDR3 DNA reads as TGCGCCAGCAGTGCCGGGACAGGGGAGGAGACCCAGTACTTC.

This clone was seen a single time. The V call is TRBV6-5, the J call TRBJ1-1; D is uncertain. CDR3 length: 14 amino acids. Germline-derived CDR1 and CDR2 are MNHEY and SVGAGI. V was trimmed by 10 bases and J by 1 base, leaving 16 bases between them. The CDR3 DNA is TGTGCCACGAACGCCCTAAGCCGGAACACTGAAGCTTTCTTT. It codes for CATNALSRNTEAFF.

This chain uses TRBV2 with TRBJ2-7; 9 bases are a match to TRBD1. CDR1 is SNHLY, CDR2 FYNNEI, per germline. V lost 7 bases and J lost 3; bases outside the gene matches: 7. The CDR3 sequence is 14 residues long. The CDR3 DNA sequence: TGTGCCAGCATTATCGGGACAGGGAGCTACGAGCAGTACTTC. Translated: CASIIGTGSYEQYF.

This clone was observed once. The CDR3 DNA sequence: TGCGCCACAGAGAAGGCTAGCGGGAGAAGCGGGGAGCTGTTTTTT. The encoded protein is CATEKASGRSGELFF. The chain uses TRBV10-2 and TRBJ2-2; 10 positions agree with TRBD2. Germline CDR1 reads WSHSY; CDR2 reads SAAADI. V gave up 10 bases and J gave up 7 bases; unmatched junction bases: 12. The CDR3 totals 15 residues.

This clone has only one observation. The chain links TRBV30 to TRBJ1-5, with D possibly matching TRBD1 (6 bases). CDR1 GTSNPN and CDR2 SVGIG come from the germline V gene (reference sequence). The V end lost 0 bases, the J end lost 2 bases, and 11 bases lay between the germline ends. This CDR3 is built from 15 residues. This CDR3 reads CAWSVQGGGNQPQHF. CDR3 DNA: TGTGCCTGGAGTGTACAAGGGGGGGGCAATCAGCCCCAGCATTTT.

This chain connects TRBV5-1 to TRBJ2-1, with TRBD1 as a possible D gene (6 bases). Germline CDR1 is SGHRS and CDR2 is YFSETQ. This CDR3 contains 17 residues. Trimming shortened V by 0 bases and J by 4 bases, and 17 bases separated the two germline ends. The CDR3 is CASSLAGETGRYNEQFF. DNA of the CDR3: TGCGCCAGCAGCTTGGCCGGGGAAACAGGGCGATACAATGAGCAGTTCTTC. The entire variable domain, with the rest obtained from reference TRBV5-1 and TRBJ2-1, is as follows: KAGVTQTPRYLIKTRGQQVTLSCSPISGHRSVSWYQQTPGQGLQFLFEYFSETQRNKGNFPGRFSGRQFSNSRSEMNVSTLELGDSALYLCASSLAGETGRYNEQFFGPGTRLTVL.

The rearrangement joins TRBV18 to TRBJ2-7, with 10 bases aligning to TRBD2. Germline trimming cut 6 bases from V and 4 bases from J; bases unmatched to any gene: 6. The germline V gene has CDR1 KGHSH and CDR2 LQKENI. This CDR3 region has 14 residues. As DNA, the CDR3 is TGTGCCAGCTCGCCGGGACTAGCGCCTTACGAGCAGTACTTC. It encodes CASSPGLAPYEQYF.

This clone was observed a handful of times. CDR3 protein: CATSEEGRTEAFF. DNA for the CDR3: TGTGCCACCAGTGAGGAGGGGAGGACTGAAGCTTTCTTT. The chain combines TRBV24-1 with TRBJ1-1; tentative D call: TRBD1 (5 bases). V was trimmed by 4 bases and J by 5 bases, leaving 10 bases between them. The CDR3 contains 13 residues. Germline CDR1 and CDR2: KGHDR and SFDVKD.

The CDR3 is CASSLAMQGETQYF. CDR3 bases: TGCGCCAGCAGCTTGGCCATGCAGGGGGAGACCCAGTACTTC. The chain uses TRBV5-1 and TRBJ2-5; tentative D call: TRBD1 (6 bases). Germline values: CDR1 SGHRS, CDR2 YFSETQ. CDR3 length: 14 residues. Deletions cut 0 bases from V and 5 bases from J, with 11 bases between.

The chain couples TRBV9 to TRBJ2-2; 12 bases agree with TRBD1. Germline trimming cut 0 bases from V and 4 bases from J; bases unmatched to any gene: 4. The germline V gene has CDR1 SGDLS and CDR2 YYNGEE. The CDR3 contains 17 residues. CDR3 DNA: TGTGCCAGCAGCGTAGTGGGGACAGGGGGCCTCACCGGGGAGCTGTTTTTT. Translating gives CASSVVGTGGLTGELFF. Variable domain in full (rest from reference TRBV9 and TRBJ2-2): DSGVTQTPKHLITATGQRVTLRCSPRSGDLSVYWYQQSLDQGLQFLIQYYNGEERAKGNILERFSAQQFPDLHSELNLSSLELGDSALYFCASSVVGTGGLTGELFFGEGSRLTVL.

The J gene is TRBJ2-1, the V gene TRBV7-2; 9 nucleotides match TRBD2. Germline assignment: CDR1 SGHTA and CDR2 FQGNSA. CDR3 length: 13 residues. The J segment lost 14 bases and the V segment lost 7 bases, leaving 12 bases of the junction unmatched. CDR3 coding DNA: TGTGCCAGCACCCCGGCGGGGGGGATCGGGGAGTTCTTC. It yields the protein CASTPAGGIGEFF.

The V and J genes are TRBV28 and TRBJ1-2, with no clear D. The CDR3 consists of 12 residues. V dropped 4 bases and J dropped 3 bases, with 6 bases sitting between them. Germline V gene lookup returns CDR1 MDHEN and CDR2 SYDVKM. The CDR3 region is CASSSLDYGYTF. CDR3 sequence (DNA): TGTGCCAGCAGTTCCTTAGACTATGGCTACACCTTC.